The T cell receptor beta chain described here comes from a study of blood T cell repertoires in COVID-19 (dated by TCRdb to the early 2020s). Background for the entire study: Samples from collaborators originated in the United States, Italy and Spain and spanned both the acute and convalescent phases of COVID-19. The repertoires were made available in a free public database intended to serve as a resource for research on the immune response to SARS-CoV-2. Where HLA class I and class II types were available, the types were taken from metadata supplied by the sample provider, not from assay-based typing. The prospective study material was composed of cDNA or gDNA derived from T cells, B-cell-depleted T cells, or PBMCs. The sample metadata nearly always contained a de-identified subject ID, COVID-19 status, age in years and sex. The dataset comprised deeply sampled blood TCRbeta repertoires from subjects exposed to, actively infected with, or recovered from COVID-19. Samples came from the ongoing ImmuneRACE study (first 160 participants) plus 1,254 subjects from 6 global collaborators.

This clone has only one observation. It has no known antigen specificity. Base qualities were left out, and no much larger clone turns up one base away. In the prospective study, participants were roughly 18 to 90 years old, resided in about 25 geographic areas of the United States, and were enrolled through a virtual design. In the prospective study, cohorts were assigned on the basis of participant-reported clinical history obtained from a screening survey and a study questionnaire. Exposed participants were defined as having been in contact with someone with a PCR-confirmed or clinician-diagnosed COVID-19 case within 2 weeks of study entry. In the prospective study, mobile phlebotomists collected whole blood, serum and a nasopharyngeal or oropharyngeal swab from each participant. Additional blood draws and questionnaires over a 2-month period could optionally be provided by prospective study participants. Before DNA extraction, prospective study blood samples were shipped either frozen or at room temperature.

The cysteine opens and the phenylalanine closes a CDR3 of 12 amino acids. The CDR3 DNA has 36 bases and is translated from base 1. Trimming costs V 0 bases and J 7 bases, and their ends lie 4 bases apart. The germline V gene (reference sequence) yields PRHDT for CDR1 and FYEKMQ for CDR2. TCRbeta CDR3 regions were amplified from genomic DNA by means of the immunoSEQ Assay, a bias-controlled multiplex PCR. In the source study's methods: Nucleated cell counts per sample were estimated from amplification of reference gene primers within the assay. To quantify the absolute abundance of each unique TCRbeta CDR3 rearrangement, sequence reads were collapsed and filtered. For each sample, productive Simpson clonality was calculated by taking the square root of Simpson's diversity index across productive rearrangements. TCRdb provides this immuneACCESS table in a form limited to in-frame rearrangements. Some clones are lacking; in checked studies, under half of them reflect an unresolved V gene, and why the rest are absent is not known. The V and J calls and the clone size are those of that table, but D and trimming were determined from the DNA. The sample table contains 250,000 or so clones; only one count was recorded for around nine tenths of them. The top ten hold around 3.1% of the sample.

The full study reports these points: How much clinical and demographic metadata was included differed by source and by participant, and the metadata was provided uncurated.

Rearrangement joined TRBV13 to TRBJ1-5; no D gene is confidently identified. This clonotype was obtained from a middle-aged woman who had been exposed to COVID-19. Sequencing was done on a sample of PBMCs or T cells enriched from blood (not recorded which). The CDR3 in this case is CASSLGSQPQHF. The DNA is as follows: TGTGCCAGCAGCTTAGGGAGCCAGCCCCAGCATTTT.